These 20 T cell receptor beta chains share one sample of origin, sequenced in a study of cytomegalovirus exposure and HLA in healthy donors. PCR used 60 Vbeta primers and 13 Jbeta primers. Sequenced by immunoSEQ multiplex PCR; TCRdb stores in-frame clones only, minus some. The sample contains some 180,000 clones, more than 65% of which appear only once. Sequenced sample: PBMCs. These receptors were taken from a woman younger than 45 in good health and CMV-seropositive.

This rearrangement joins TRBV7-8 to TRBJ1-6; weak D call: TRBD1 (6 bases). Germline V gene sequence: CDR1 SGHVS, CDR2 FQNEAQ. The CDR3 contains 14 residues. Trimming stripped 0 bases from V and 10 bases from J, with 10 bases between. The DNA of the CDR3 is TGTGCCAGCAGCTTAGCTGGCAGGGGATCACCCCTCCACTTT. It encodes CASSLAGRGSPLHF.

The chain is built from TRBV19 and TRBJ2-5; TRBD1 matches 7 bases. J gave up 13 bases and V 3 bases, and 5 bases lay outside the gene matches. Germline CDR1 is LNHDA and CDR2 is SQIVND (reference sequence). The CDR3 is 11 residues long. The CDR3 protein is CASSIGTDVYF. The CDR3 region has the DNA TGTGCCAGTAGTATTGGGACAGACGTGTACTTC. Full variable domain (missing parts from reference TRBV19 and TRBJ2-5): DGGITQSPKYLFRKEGQNVTLSCEQNLNHDAMYWYRQDPGQGLRLIYYSQIVNDFQKGDIAEGYSVSREKKESFPLTVTSAQKNPTAFYLCASSIGTDVYFGPGTRLLVL.

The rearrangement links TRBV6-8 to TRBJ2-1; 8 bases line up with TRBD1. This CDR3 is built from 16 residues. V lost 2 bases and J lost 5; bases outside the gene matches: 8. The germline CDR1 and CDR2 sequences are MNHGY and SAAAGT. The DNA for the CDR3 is TGTGCCAGCAGTTACCCTACCGGGACAGGTCACAATGAGCAGTTCTTC. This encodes CASSYPTGTGHNEQFF.

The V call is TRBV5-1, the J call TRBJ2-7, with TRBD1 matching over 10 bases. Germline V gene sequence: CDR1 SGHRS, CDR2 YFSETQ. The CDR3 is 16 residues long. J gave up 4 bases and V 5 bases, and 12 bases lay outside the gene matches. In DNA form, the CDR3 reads TGCGCCAGCAGTCTCCGGGGGGGACAGGGGCGGTACGAGCAGTACTTC. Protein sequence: CASSLRGGQGRYEQYF.

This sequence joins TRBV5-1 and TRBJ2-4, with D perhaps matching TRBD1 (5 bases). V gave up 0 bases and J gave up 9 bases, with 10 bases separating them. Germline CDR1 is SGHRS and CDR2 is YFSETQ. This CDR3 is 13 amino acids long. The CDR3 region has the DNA TGCGCCAGCAGCTTGGACTCGCAGGGCATTCAGTACTTC. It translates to CASSLDSQGIQYF.

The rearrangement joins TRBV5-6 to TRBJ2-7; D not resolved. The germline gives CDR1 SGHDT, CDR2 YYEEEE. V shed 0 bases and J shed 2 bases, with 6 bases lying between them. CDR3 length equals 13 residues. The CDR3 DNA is TGTGCCAGCAGCTTGGCCCCTCCCTACGAGCAGTACTTC. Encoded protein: CASSLAPPYEQYF.

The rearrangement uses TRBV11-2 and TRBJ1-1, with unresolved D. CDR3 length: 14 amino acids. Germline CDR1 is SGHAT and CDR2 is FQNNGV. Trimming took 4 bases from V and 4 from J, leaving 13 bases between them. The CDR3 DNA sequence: TGTGCCAGCAGCTCCCAGGTGATGGGCACTGAAGCTTTCTTT. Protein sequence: CASSSQVMGTEAFF.

CDR3 sequence (DNA): TGTGCCAGCAGTCCACGGATGGGCGGGAAAGGCACAGATACGCAGTATTTT. Residues: CASSPRMGGKGTDTQYF. The J gene is TRBJ2-3, the V gene TRBV11-2; possibly TRBD2 for D (6 bases). The CDR3 runs 17 residues. The germline CDR1 and CDR2 sequences are SGHAT and FQNNGV. V gave up 6 bases and J gave up 1 base, with 20 bases separating them.

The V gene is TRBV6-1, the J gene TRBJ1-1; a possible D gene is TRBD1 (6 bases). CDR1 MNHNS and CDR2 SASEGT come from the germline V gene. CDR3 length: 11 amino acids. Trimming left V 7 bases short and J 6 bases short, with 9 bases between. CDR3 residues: CASIRTAEAFF. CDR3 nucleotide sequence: TGTGCCAGCATCAGGACAGCTGAAGCTTTCTTT.

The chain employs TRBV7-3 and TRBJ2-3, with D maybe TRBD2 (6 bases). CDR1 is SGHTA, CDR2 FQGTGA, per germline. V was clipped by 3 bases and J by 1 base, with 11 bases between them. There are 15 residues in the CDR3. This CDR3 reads CASSFPGEGTDTQYF. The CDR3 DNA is TGTGCCAGCAGCTTCCCGGGGGAGGGCACAGATACGCAGTATTTT.

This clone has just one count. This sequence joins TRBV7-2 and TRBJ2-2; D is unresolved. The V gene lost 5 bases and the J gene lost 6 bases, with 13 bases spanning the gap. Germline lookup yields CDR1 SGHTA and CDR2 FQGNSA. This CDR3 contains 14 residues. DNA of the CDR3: TGTGCCAGCAGCCCTACCAGAAGCGCCGGGGAGCTGTTTTTT. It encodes CASSPTRSAGELFF.

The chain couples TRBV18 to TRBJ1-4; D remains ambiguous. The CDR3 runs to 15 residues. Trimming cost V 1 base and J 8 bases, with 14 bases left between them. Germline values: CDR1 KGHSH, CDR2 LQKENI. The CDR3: CASSPRRQAGEKLFF. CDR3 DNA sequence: TGTGCCAGCTCACCACGGCGCCAGGCCGGAGAAAAACTGTTTTTT.

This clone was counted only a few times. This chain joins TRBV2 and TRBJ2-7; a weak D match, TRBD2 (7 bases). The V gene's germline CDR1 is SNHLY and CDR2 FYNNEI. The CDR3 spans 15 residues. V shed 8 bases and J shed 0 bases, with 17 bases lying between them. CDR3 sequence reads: CASFWGGRASYEQYF. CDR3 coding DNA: TGTGCCAGCTTCTGGGGGGGCAGGGCCTCCTACGAGCAGTACTTC.

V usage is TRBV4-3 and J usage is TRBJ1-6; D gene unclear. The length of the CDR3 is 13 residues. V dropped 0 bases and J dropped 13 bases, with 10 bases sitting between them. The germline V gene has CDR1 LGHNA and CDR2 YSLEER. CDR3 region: CASSQDRSRPLHF. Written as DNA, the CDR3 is TGCGCCAGCAGCCAAGATCGTTCCCGGCCCCTCCACTTT.

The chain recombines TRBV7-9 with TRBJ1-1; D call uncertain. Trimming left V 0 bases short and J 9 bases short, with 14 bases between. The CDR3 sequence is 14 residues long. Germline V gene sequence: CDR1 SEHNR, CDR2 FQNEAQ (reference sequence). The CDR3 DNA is TGTGCCAGCAGCTTAGCGGCCGTGGCCTCTCAAGCTTTCTTT. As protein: CASSLAAVASQAFF.

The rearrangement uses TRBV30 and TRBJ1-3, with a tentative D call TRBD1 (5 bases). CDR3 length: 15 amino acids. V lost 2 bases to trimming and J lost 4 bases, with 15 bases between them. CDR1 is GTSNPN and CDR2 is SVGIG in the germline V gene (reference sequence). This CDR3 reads CAWSLGGGTGNTIYF. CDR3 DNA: TGTGCCTGGAGTCTCGGGGGAGGAACGGGAAACACCATATATTTT.

The CDR3 DNA reads TGTGCCAGTTTAGACAGGGTGAATTCACCCCTCCACTTT. Protein sequence: CASLDRVNSPLHF. V is TRBV2 and J is TRBJ1-6, with 7 bases fitting TRBD1. J gave up 7 bases and V 9 bases, and 6 bases lay outside the gene matches. Germline V gives CDR1 SNHLY, CDR2 FYNNEI. There are 13 residues in the CDR3.

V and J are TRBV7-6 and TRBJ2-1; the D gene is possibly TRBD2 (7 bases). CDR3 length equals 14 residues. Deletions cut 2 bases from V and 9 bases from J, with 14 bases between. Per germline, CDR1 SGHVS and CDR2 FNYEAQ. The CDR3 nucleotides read TGTGCCAGCAGCTTAAGGGGGGGCAGGGTTGAGCAGTTCTTC. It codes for CASSLRGGRVEQFF.

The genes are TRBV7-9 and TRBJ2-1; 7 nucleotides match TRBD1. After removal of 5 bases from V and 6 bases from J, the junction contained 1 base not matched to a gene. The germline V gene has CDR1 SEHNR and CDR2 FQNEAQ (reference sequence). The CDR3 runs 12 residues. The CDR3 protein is CASSRDSNEQFF. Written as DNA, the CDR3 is TGTGCCAGCAGCCGGGACAGCAATGAGCAGTTCTTC.

The CDR3 DNA is TGCGCCAGCAGCCCTGGGACAGAGAGGGTGGGCACTGAAGCTTTCTTT. Translation gives CASSPGTERVGTEAFF. The chain joins TRBV5-1 to TRBJ1-1; the match to TRBD1 covers 7 bases. This CDR3 region has 16 residues. The J segment lost 4 bases and the V segment lost 4 bases, leaving 13 bases of the junction unmatched. CDR1 SGHRS and CDR2 YFSETQ come from the germline V gene.